This is a list of T cell receptor beta chains from one sample in a study of cytomegalovirus exposure and HLA in healthy donors. This table comes from immunoSEQ multiplex PCR, and its TCRdb copy is limited to in-frame clones, with some not included. This sample has 110,000 to 150,000 clones; 75% occur once, and the top ten carry 7%. Sequenced material: PBMCs. The origin of the receptors is a man aged 25-40 years in good health and CMV-seronegative. Both conserved end residues are part of each CDR3. D genes are given only for firm matches. For some rows the clone size is stated as once, few or many, or as a class when expanded; others skip it.

d_call	clone_size	v_call	j_call	cdr3_nt	cdr3_aa
TRBD2	.	TRBV7-2	TRBJ2-1	TGTGCCAGCAGCTTAGTCGGGGCGGGGGGGCCAATTAGGAATGAGCAGTTCTTC	CASSLVGAGGPIRNEQFF
.	.	TRBV30	TRBJ2-2	TGTGCCTGGAGTGGACAGCGAACCGGGGAGCTGTTTTTT	CAWSGQRTGELFF
TRBD1	.	TRBV6-1	TRBJ2-2	TGTGCCAGCAGTGCCCGACAGGGCATCAACACCGGGGAGCTGTTTTTT	CASSARQGINTGELFF
.	.	TRBV9	TRBJ1-1	TGTGCCAGCAGCGAGGGGAAGGTAGACTGGGAAGAAGCTTTCTTT	CASSEGKVDWEEAFF
TRBD2	.	TRBV7-9	TRBJ2-7	TGTGCCAGCAGCTTAGATCCTAGCGGGAGTTCGGGCCACGAGCAGTACTTC	CASSLDPSGSSGHEQYF
TRBD1	.	TRBV6-5	TRBJ2-1	TGTGCCACCCTACCGACCCAGGGGGCCAACAATGAGCAGTTCTTC	CATLPTQGANNEQFF
TRBD1	.	TRBV14	TRBJ1-2	TGTGCCAGCAGCCAAGGACAGGGCTATGGCTACACCTTC	CASSQGQGYGYTF
.	.	TRBV27	TRBJ2-7	TGTGCCAGCAGTTTAGCGGGGGCCGCCTACGAGCAGTACTTC	CASSLAGAAYEQYF
.	.	TRBV19	TRBJ1-2	TGTGCCAGTATGATAACGTCGGCTAACTATGGCTACACCTTC	CASMITSANYGYTF
.	few	TRBV19	TRBJ1-1	TGTGCCAGTAGTCAATCAGGACGGACAACGAACACTGAAGCTTTCTTT	CASSQSGRTTNTEAFF
TRBD2	.	TRBV6-5	TRBJ2-7	TGTGCCAGCGGGCTAGCGGGGGGGTCCTACGAGCAGTACTTC	CASGLAGGSYEQYF
.	few	TRBV5-1	TRBJ2-1	TGCGCCAGCAGCCTATCGACTAGCTACAATGAGCAGTTCTTC	CASSLSTSYNEQFF